A selection of T cell receptor beta chains follows, all from one sample in a study of cytomegalovirus exposure and HLA in healthy donors. Sequenced by immunoSEQ multiplex PCR; TCRdb stores in-frame clones only, minus some. The data show 110,000 to 150,000 clones, approximately 81% seen once. The specimen was PBMCs. These receptors were obtained from a boy aged 2 to 9 in good health and CMV-seronegative. Both conserved end residues are part of each CDR3.

j_call	v_call	cdr3_aa
TRBJ1-1	TRBV27	CASSKIPGSGLNTEAFF
TRBJ1-5	TRBV5-6	CASSLSTDLSSNQPQHF
TRBJ2-7	TRBV29-1	CSVEVAGLWYF
.	TRBV28	CASSNQYYEQYF
TRBJ1-4	TRBV6-4	CASSEGEAGKLFF
TRBJ1-4	TRBV18	CASSRGTAINEKLFF
TRBJ2-3	TRBV28	CASRMFHRPLGTVYF
TRBJ2-2	TRBV5-4	CASSRRTGAGELFF
TRBJ2-3	TRBV18	CASSPISSVGADTQYF
TRBJ1-1	TRBV18	CATWGQGGTEAFF
TRBJ2-2	TRBV4-3	CASSQVISGTRTGELFF
TRBJ2-2	TRBV25-1	CASSATKNTGELFF
TRBJ1-1	TRBV7-9	CASRRQGAKNTEAFF
TRBJ1-2	TRBV13	CASSHGTGTYGYTF
TRBJ1-2	TRBV5-4	CASSSADSTGYTF
TRBJ2-3	TRBV19	CASTRDSTDTQYF
TRBJ2-2	TRBV19	CASRITSGSFPGELFF
TRBJ2-5	TRBV6-1	CASRRQGLQETQYF
TRBJ1-5	TRBV19	CASTGGELDQPQHF
TRBJ2-3	TRBV4-1	CASSQEMAADTQYF
TRBJ2-7	TRBV6-5	CASSYRTGGYFYEQYF
TRBJ2-7	TRBV28	CASRAEDRGGYEQYF
TRBJ1-1	TRBV6-1	CASSEGLDPNPGFSGTEAFF
TRBJ1-2	TRBV4-1	CASSQDIREGARGYTF
TRBJ2-5	TRBV2	CASSKDRAQAETQYF
TRBJ2-1	TRBV27	CASSRRLAGGPFNEQFF
TRBJ2-1	TRBV7-6	CASSLGPGDNEQFF